This T cell receptor (beta chain) appears in the sequencing data of a study of blood T cell repertoires in COVID-19. Study details: T cells, B-cell-depleted T cells, or PBMCs provided the cDNA or gDNA that served as material.

Unmatched junction bases numbered 9, after V lost 9 bases and J lost 0 bases. This CDR3 is 15 amino acids long. Germline V lookup: CDR1 SNHLY, CDR2 FYNNEI. Per the original methods: Counts of nucleated cells, estimated from reference gene primer amplification, were obtained. Sequencing used immunoSEQ multiplex PCR; TCRdb keeps in-frame clones, though not all of them. V and J calls and clone size come straight from that table; D and trimming were deduced from the DNA. The data contain around 60,000 clones, approximately 86% of them singletons. The V and J genes are TRBV2 and TRBJ2-7; 9 bases fit TRBD1. The TCR originated in a man aged 40-49 years with acute or convalescent COVID-19. Sequencing used peripheral blood. The DNA of the CDR3 is TGTGCCAGTAAACAGGACAGGGGAATCTCCTACGAGCAGTACTTC. Its translation: CASKQDRGISYEQYF.